Each of the 17 T cell receptor beta chains below was sequenced from the same sample in a study of monozygotic twins with inflammatory bowel disease (dated by TCRdb to between 2017 and 2020). The receptor library was made with 5' RACE. Sequencing was carried out with an Illumina HiSeq 2500. TCRdb reprocessed the reads, and each CDR3 protein sequence is entered once, without DNA. For this sample, the table gives approximately 380,000 distinct CDR3 sequences. Jointly, the top ten make up 2% to 3% of the sample. Sequencing used blood. These receptors all stem from a human donor with ulcerative colitis or Crohn's disease, or a healthy co-twin of an affected twin (not recorded which).

The chain uses TRBV20-1 and TRBJ2-3. Looked up from germline, CDR1 is DFQATT and CDR2 is SNEGSKA (reference sequence). The CDR3 is 14 residues long. The chain's CDR3 is CSARDFQITDTQYF.

The CDR3 reads CASSPDLNTEAFF. V and J are TRBV14 and TRBJ1-1. This CDR3 spans 13 amino acids. Germline V CDR1 and CDR2: SGHDN, FVKESK.

The chain joins TRBV7-8 to TRBJ1-3. Germline CDR1 SGHVS, CDR2 FQNEAQ. This CDR3 has 13 residues. This chain's CDR3 is CASSPERGNTIYF.

The V call is TRBV6-1, the J call TRBJ2-3; the TRBD1 assignment by TCRdb is unverifiable without DNA. CDR3 length equals 16 residues. In germline, CDR1 is MNHNS, CDR2 SASEGT. The CDR3: CASSERGGMSTDTQYF.

The CDR3 here is CASSLDSGVGEQYF. The chain has TRBV7-2 and TRBJ2-7; TCRdb calls TRBD1, which cannot be checked without DNA. The CDR3 is 14 residues long. CDR1 and CDR2 (germline): SGHTA, FQGNSA.

This sequence joins TRBV30 and TRBJ1-1. The CDR3 length is 14 residues. Germline loops: CDR1 GTSNPN, CDR2 SVGIG (reference sequence). CDR3 amino acids: CAWSVVTGSTEAFF.

This sequence joins TRBV7-2 and TRBJ2-1; TCRdb's D call of TRBD2 is untestable without DNA. Germline V gene sequence: CDR1 SGHTA, CDR2 FQGNSA. The CDR3 loop spans 17 amino acids. The CDR3 region is CASSLYRAGGRANEQFF.

The rearrangement joins TRBV2 to TRBJ2-5; TCRdb lists TRBD1, though no DNA is available to test this call. Germline V CDR1 and CDR2: SNHLY, FYNNEI. This CDR3 has 15 amino acids. This CDR3 is CASSEAPGEWETQYF.

This chain connects TRBV5-6 to TRBJ2-5; TCRdb returns TRBD1, unconfirmable since there is no DNA. The CDR3 contains 16 residues. CDR1 and CDR2 (germline): SGHDT, YYEEEE. The CDR3 here is CASSLRRGHGRETQYF.

The V and J genes are TRBV7-2 and TRBJ2-3; the D gene TCRdb calls, TRBD1, cannot be checked with no DNA. Germline values: CDR1 SGHTA, CDR2 FQGNSA. The CDR3 totals 15 residues. This CDR3 is CASSGRQGYRDTQYF.

V gene TRBV7-6 combines with J gene TRBJ2-7; there is no DNA to check the TCRdb D call of TRBD1. Germline V CDR1 and CDR2: SGHVS, FNYEAQ. The CDR3 extends over 13 amino acids. The CDR3 spells CASSPRTVGEQYF.

The genes are TRBV7-2 and TRBJ1-1. The CDR3 is made up of 13 amino acids. Germline CDR1 is SGHTA and CDR2 is FQGNSA. The CDR3 is CASGSRQVAEAFF.

The chain is built from TRBV27 and TRBJ1-2; the TCRdb D gene call, TRBD1, has no DNA to confirm it. CDR1 and CDR2 from the germline V gene are MNHEY and SMNVEV (reference sequence). The CDR3 length is 15 residues. CDR3 sequence: CASSSPSRGNYGYTF.

J is TRBJ1-6 and V is TRBV6-1; the D gene TCRdb calls, TRBD1, cannot be checked with no DNA. The CDR3 is 15 amino acids. Germline CDR1 and CDR2: MNHNS and SASEGT. CDR3: CASRSQGTNNSPLHF.

The chain joins TRBV5-1 to TRBJ2-2; lacking DNA, the TRBD1 call made by TCRdb goes unchecked. This CDR3 has 16 amino acids. Germline CDR1 reads SGHRS; CDR2 reads YFSETQ. The CDR3 spells CASSPTGHSNTGELFF.

The CDR3 loop reads CASSLATGGTYEQYF. The chain carries TRBV7-9 and TRBJ2-7; TCRdb's D call of TRBD1 is untestable without DNA. Germline V gene lookup returns CDR1 SEHNR and CDR2 FQNEAQ (reference sequence). The CDR3 contains 15 residues.

The chain recombines TRBV5-6 with TRBJ1-4; TCRdb lists TRBD1, though no DNA is available to test this call. The CDR3 spans 14 residues. From germline, CDR1 is SGHDT and CDR2 YYEEEE. This CDR3 is CASSLWDRCEKLFF.